The sequence of this TCR beta chain was determined in a study of regulatory T cells in long-lasting Graves disease. Findings and caveats of the study: Patients with persistent Graves' had lower TCR diversity than newly diagnosed patients.

CDR1 is KGHDR and CDR2 is SFDVKD in the germline V gene. The CDR3 has 15 residues. The ends lost 4 bases at V and 4 bases at J; junction bases unmatched: 4. Time point of the sample: newly diagnosed GD, antithyroid drugs for less than 3 months. PBMC-derived RNA was used for the TCR library. Xi'an, China, was home to the endocrinology department that provided patients. iRepertoire HTBI primers and Arm-PCR of CDR3 regions built TCR beta libraries. TCRdb reanalysed the multiplex PCR reads using MiXCR and keeps one entry per CDR3 protein. The sample holds 440,000 or so distinct CDR3 sequences, 16% seen once. Notes on this clonotype: What it recognizes is unknown.

The same sample was also used in a study of T cells in Graves' hyperthyroidism and ophthalmopathy.

This clonotype was obtained from a woman in her twenties or thirties with Graves disease. The material sequenced was peripheral blood mononuclear cells (PBMCs), taken at new diagnosis, from a patient treated with antithyroid drugs. This sequence joins TRBV24-1 and TRBJ1-4, with TRBD1 identical over 8 bases. CDR3 nucleotides: TGTGCCACCAGTGACCCGACAGGGGTTAATGAAAAACTGTTTTTT. Translated, it gives CATSDPTGVNEKLFF.